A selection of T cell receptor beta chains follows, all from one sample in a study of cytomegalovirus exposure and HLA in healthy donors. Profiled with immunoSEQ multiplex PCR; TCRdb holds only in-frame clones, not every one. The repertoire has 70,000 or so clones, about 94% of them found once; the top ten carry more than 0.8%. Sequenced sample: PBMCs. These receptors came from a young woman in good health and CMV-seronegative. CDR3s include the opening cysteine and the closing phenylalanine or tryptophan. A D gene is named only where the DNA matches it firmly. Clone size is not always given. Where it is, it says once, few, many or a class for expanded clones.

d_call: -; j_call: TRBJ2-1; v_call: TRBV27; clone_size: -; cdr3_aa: CASSLFRGEGNEQFF; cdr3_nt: TGTGCCAGCAGTTTGTTCAGGGGAGAGGGTAATGAGCAGTTCTTC
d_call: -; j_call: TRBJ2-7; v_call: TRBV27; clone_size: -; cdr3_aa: CARPVIVQTYEQYF; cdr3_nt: TGTGCCAGGCCCGTGATTGTACAAACCTACGAGCAGTACTTC
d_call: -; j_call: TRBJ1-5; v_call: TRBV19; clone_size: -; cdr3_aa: CASSINYYSNQPQHF; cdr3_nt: TGTGCCAGTAGTATTAACTATTATAGCAATCAGCCCCAGCATTTT
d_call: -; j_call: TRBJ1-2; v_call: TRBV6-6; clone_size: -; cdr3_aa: CASTDDSRIYGYTF; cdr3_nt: TGTGCCAGCACGGACGACAGTCGCATCTATGGCTACACCTTC
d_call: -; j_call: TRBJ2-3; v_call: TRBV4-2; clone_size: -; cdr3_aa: CASRGATTDTQYF; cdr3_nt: TGTGCCAGCAGGGGGGCCACCACAGATACGCAGTATTTT
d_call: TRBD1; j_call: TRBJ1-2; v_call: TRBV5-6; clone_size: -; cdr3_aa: CASSLNPDRVFGYTF; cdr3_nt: TGTGCCAGCAGCTTAAACCCCGACAGGGTGTTTGGCTACACCTTC
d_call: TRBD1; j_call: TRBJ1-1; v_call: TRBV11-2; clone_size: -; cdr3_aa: CASSLGTGGINTEAFF; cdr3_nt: TGTGCCAGCAGCTTAGGGACAGGGGGCATTAACACTGAAGCTTTCTTT
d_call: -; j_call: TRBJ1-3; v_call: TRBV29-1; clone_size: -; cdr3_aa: CSVEAQDSGNTIYF; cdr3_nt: TGCAGCGTTGAAGCACAGGACTCTGGAAACACCATATATTTT
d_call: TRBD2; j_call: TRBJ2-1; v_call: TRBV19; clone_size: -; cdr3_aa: CASSGLAGDYHEQFF; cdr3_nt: TGTGCCAGTTCTGGTCTAGCGGGAGATTACCATGAGCAGTTCTTC
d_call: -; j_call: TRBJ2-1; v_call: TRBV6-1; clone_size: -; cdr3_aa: CASSRLVASYNEQFF; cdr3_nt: TGTGCCAGCAGTCGACTTGTAGCCTCCTACAATGAGCAGTTCTTC
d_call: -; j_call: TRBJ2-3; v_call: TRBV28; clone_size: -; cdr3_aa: CASSTSSTDTQYF; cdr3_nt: TGTGCCAGCAGTACTTCTAGCACAGATACGCAGTATTTT
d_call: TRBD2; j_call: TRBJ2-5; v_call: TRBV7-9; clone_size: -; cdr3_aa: CASSFTGTSGSQETQYF; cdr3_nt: TGTGCCAGCAGCTTTACCGGGACTAGCGGGTCCCAAGAGACCCAGTACTTC
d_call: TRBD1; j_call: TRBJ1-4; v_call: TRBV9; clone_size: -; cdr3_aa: CASSSPGTGTTNEKLFF; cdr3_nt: TGTGCCAGCAGCTCCCCAGGGACAGGGACAACTAATGAAAAACTGTTTTTT
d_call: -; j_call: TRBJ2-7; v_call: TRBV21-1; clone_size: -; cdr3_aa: CASSIWDTEQYF; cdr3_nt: TGTGCCAGCAGCATCTGGGACACCGAGCAGTACTTC
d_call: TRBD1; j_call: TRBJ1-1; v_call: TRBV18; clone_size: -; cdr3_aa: CASSQTGVHTEAFF; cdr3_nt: TGTGCCAGCTCACAGACAGGGGTTCACACTGAAGCTTTCTTT
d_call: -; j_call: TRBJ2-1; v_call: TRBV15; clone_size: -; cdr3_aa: CATSRDPPGPSANNEQFF; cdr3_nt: TGTGCCACCAGCAGAGATCCGCCTGGCCCTAGCGCCAACAATGAGCAGTTCTTC
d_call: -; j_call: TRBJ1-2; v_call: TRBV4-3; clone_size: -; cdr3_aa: CASSQVRRLYGYTF; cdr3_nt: TGCGCCAGCAGCCAAGTTCGTCGACTATATGGCTACACCTTC
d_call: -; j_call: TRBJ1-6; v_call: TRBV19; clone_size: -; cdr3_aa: CASSEVHRDSPLHF; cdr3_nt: TGTGCCAGCAGCGAGGTGCACCGGGATTCACCCCTCCACTTT
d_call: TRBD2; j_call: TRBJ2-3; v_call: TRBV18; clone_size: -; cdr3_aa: CASSPLSGAPSTDTQYF; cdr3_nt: TGTGCCAGCTCCCCCCTTAGCGGGGCCCCTAGCACAGATACGCAGTATTTT
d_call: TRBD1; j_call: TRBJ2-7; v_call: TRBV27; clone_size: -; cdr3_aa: CASQTGTGSYEQYF; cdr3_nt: TGTGCCAGCCAAACCGGGACAGGGTCCTACGAGCAGTACTTC
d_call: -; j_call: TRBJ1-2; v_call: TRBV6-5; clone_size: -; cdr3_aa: CASSPPGIKGYTF; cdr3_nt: TGTGCCAGCAGTCCCCCAGGTATTAAGGGCTACACCTTC
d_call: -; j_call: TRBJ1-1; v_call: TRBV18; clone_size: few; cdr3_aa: CASSPIRDWNTEAFF; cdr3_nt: TGTGCCAGCTCACCTATACGGGACTGGAACACTGAAGCTTTCTTT
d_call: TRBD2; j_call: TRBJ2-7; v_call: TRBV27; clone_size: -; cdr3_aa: CASSSGTSGVEQYF; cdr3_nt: TGTGCCAGCAGTTCCGGGACTAGCGGGGTCGAGCAGTACTTC
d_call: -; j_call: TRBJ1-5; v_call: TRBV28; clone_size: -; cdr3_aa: CASSSGVGQPQHF; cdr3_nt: TGTGCCAGCAGTTCGGGGGTGGGTCAGCCCCAGCATTTT
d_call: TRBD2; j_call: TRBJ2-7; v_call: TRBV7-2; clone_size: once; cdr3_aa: CASTWTSGTYEQYF; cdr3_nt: TGTGCCAGCACCTGGACTAGCGGGACCTACGAGCAGTACTTC
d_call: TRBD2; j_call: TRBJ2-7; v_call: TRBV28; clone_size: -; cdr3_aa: CASSIASGRAYEQYF; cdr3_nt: TGTGCCAGCAGTATCGCTAGCGGGAGGGCCTACGAGCAGTACTTC
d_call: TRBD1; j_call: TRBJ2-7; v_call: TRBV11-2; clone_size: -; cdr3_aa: CASSPVGQGYEQYF; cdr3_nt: TGTGCCAGCAGCCCAGTGGGACAGGGGTACGAGCAGTACTTC
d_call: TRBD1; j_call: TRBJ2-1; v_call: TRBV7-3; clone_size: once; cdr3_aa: CASSPRTGLDEQFF; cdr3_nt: TGTGCCAGCAGCCCCAGGACAGGGTTGGATGAGCAGTTCTTC
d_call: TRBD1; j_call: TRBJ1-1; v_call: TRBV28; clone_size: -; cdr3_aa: CASSFHQGAWGEAFF; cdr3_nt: TGTGCCAGCAGCTTTCACCAGGGGGCATGGGGTGAAGCTTTCTTT
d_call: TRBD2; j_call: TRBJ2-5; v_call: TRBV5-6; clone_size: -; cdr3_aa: CASSLVTSGETQYF; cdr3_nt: TGTGCCAGCAGCTTGGTCACTAGCGGAGAGACCCAGTACTTC
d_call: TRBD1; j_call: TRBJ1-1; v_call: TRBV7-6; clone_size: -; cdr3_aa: CASSWDRNTEAFF; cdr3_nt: TGTGCCAGCAGCTGGGACAGGAACACTGAAGCTTTCTTT
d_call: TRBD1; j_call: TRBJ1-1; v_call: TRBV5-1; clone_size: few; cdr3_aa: CASSLEGANTEAFF; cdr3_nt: TGCGCCAGCAGCCTGGAGGGGGCGAACACTGAAGCTTTCTTT
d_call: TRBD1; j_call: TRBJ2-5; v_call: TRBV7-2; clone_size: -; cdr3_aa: CASSFQGAGETQYF; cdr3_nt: TGTGCCAGCAGCTTCCAGGGGGCAGGAGAGACCCAGTACTTC
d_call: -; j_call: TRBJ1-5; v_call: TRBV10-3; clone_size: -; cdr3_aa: CAISEQDQPQHF; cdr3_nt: TGTGCCATCAGTGAACAGGACCAGCCCCAGCATTTT
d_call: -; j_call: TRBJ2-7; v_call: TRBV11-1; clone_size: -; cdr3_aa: CASSPSGDEQYF; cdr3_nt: TGTGCCAGCAGCCCGTCGGGGGACGAGCAGTACTTC
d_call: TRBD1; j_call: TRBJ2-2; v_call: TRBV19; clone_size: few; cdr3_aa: CASSIQGANTGELFF; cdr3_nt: TGTGCCAGTAGTATACAGGGGGCAAACACCGGGGAGCTGTTTTTT
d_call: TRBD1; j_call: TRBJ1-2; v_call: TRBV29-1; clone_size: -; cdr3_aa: CSVETGDGYTF; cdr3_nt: TGCAGCGTTGAGACAGGGGATGGCTACACCTTC
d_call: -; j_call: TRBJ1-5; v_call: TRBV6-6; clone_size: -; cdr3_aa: CASSYLGQGNQPQHF; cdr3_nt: TGTGCCAGCAGTTACTTGGGACAAGGAAATCAGCCCCAGCATTTT
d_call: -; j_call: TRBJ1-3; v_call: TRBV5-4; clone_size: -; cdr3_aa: CAARGSNGNTIYF; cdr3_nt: TGTGCCGCCCGGGGATCCAACGGAAACACCATATATTTT
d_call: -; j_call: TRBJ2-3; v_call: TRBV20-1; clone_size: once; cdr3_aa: CSARTGYGQYF; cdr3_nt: TGCAGTGCCCGGACTGGCTATGGGCAGTATTTT
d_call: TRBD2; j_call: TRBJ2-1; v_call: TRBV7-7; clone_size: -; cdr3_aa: CASSPGLAENNEQFF; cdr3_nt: TGTGCTAGCAGCCCTGGACTAGCGGAGAACAATGAGCAGTTCTTC
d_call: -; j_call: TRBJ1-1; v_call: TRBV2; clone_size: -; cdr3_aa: CASGPELMNTEAFF; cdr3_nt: TGTGCCAGCGGGCCCGAACTGATGAACACTGAAGCTTTCTTT
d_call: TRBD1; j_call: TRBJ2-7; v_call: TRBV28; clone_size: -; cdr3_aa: CASNQDRVSEQYF; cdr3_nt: TGTGCCAGCAACCAGGACAGGGTTTCCGAGCAGTACTTC
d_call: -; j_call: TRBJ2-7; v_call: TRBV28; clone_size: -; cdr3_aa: CASSSFPQPYSYEQYF; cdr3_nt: TGTGCCAGCAGTTCGTTTCCGCAACCCTACTCCTACGAGCAGTACTTC